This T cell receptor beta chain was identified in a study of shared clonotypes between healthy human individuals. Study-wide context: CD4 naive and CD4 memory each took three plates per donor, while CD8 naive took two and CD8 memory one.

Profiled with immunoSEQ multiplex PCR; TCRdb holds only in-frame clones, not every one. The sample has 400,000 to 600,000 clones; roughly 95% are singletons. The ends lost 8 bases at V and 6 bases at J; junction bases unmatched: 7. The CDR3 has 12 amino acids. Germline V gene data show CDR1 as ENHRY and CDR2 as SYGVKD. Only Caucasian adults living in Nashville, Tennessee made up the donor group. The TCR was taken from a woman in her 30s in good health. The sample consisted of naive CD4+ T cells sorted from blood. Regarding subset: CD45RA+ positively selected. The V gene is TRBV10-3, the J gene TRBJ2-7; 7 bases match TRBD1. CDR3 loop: CAIGTVGVEQYF. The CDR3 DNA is TGTGCCATCGGGACAGTGGGGGTCGAGCAGTACTTC.